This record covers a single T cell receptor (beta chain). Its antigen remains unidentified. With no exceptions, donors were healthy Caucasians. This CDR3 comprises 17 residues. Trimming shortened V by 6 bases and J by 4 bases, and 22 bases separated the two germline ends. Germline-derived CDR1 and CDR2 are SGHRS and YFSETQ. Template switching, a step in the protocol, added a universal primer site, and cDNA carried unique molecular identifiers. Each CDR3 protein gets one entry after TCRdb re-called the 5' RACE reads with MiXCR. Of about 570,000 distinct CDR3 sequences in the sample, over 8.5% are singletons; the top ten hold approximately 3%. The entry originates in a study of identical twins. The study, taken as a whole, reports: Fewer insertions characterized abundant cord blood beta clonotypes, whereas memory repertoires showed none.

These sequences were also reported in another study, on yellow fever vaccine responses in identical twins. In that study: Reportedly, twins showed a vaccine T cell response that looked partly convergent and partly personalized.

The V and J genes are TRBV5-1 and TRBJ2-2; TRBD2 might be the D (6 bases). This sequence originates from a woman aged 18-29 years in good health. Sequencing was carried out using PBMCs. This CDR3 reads CASIESSASMGTGELFF. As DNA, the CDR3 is TGCGCCAGCATTGAGTCTAGCGCGTCCATGGGCACCGGGGAGCTGTTTTTT. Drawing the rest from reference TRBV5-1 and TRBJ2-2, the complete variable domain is KAGVTQTPRYLIKTRGQQVTLSCSPISGHRSVSWYQQTPGQGLQFLFEYFSETQRNKGNFPGRFSGRQFSNSRSEMNVSTLELGDSALYLCASIESSASMGTGELFFGEGSRLTVL.